This T cell receptor (beta chain) was sequenced during a study of blood T cell repertoires in COVID-19. Across the whole study: The cDNA or gDNA used as material had been derived from T cells, B-cell-depleted T cells, or PBMCs.

In germline, CDR1 is MDHEN, CDR2 SYDVKM. The CDR3 has 15 residues. V was clipped by 6 bases and J by 7 bases; unmatched bases: 11. Authors' processing steps: For nucleated cells, counts were estimated from reference gene primer amplification. Assay: immunoSEQ multiplex PCR; the TCRdb copy retains only in-frame clones and omits some. V and J calls and clone size are as listed in that table; D and trimming were resolved from the DNA. The sample lists approximately 300,000 clones; over 75% were seen once. This chain joins TRBV28 and TRBJ1-2; 10 bases line up with TRBD1. The sample consisted of peripheral blood. The clonotype originates from a woman aged 25-40 years with COVID-19, enrolled during active disease. The chain's CDR3 is CASRRTGTGATGYTF. The CDR3 DNA sequence: TGTGCCAGCAGGCGGACCGGGACAGGGGCTACTGGCTACACCTTC.